This TCR beta chain was identified during a study of blood T cell repertoires in COVID-19. Overall study: The samples span acute and convalescent COVID-19 from the United States, Italy and Spain. PBMCs, B-cell-depleted T cells, or T cells were the source of the cDNA or gDNA that made up the material.

As handled by the study authors: Amplification of reference gene primers provided the estimated nucleated cell counts. The assay was immunoSEQ multiplex PCR, and TCRdb's table has in-frame clones only and misses some. From that table come the V and J calls and clone size; the DNA was used to work out D and trimming. The sample yields about 55,000 clones, roughly 80% seen once. The receptor was derived from a human donor in a cohort sampled during active or convalescent COVID-19. The source material was peripheral blood.

CDR3 sequence reads: CASSQGGRETQYF. The CDR3 DNA reads as TGTGCCAGCAGCCAAGGAGGGAGAGAGACCCAGTACTTC. The V gene is TRBV3-1 (or the pseudogene TRBV3-2), the J gene TRBJ2-5; a possible D gene is TRBD2 (5 bases). Trimming removed 1 base from V and 4 bases from J, with 7 bases in between. The CDR3 is 13 residues long. Per germline, CDR1 LGHDT and CDR2 YNNKEL (reference sequence).